Listed below are T cell receptor beta chains from one sample, sequenced in a study of OX40 agonist ivuxolimab in advanced cancers. The repertoire was sequenced with immunoSEQ multiplex PCR; TCRdb's copy has only in-frame clones and lacks some. The sample holds approximately 60,000 clones, under 85% seen once. Sequenced material: CD4+ or CD8+ T cells sorted from blood, taken in a trial of the OX40 agonist ivuxolimab. The receptors stem from an adult with an advanced solid tumor such as melanoma, head and neck, liver or kidney cancer. CDR3s include the opening cysteine and the closing phenylalanine or tryptophan. A D gene is named only where the DNA matches it firmly. Part of the rows lack a size; the others show once, few, many or a class for expanded clones.

>NA|12|NA|TRBV6-5|TRBJ2-7
TGTGCCAGCAGCCCCAGAGGGAGCGAGCAGTACTTC
CASSPRGSEQYF
>NA|14|NA|TRBV5-5|TRBJ2-7
TGTGCCAGCAGCTTGGACAGGGGAGGGTACGAGCAGTACTTC
CASSLDRGGYEQYF
>NA|18|TRBD1|TRBV5-4|TRBJ1-2
TGTGCCAGCAGCTTGGCAGGGGGAACTTGGGGGTATCCATATGGCTACACCTTC
CASSLAGGTWGYPYGYTF
>once|14|TRBD1|TRBV6-6|TRBJ1-2
TGTGCCAGCAGTCCGTTGGGACAGAACTATGGCTACACCTTC
CASSPLGQNYGYTF
>medium-sized|14|NA|TRBV2|TRBJ1-5
TGTGCCAGCAGTGTCTGGGACCCTAGGGAGCCCCAGCATTTT
CASSVWDPREPQHF
>NA|17|TRBD2|TRBV9|TRBJ2-1
TGTGCCAGCAGCGAGACGCCCGGGACTAGCGGGGGCAATGAGCAGTTCTTC
CASSETPGTSGGNEQFF
>NA|14|NA|TRBV18|TRBJ1-5
TGTGCCAGCTCACCATCCGCAGGCAATCAGCCCCAGCATTTT
CASSPSAGNQPQHF
>medium-sized|14|NA|TRBV6-5|TRBJ1-1
TGTGCCAGCAGACGACTCCCTCAGGGAACTGAAGCTTTCTTT
CASRRLPQGTEAFF
>few|13|TRBD1|TRBV10-3|TRBJ2-7
TGTGCCACCTCTTGGGGACAGTCTGGCGAGCAGTACTTC
CATSWGQSGEQYF
>NA|13|NA|TRBV9|TRBJ2-5
TGTGCCAGCAGCGTCCAGGTCCAAGAGACCCAGTACTTC
CASSVQVQETQYF
>NA|13|NA|TRBV5-1|TRBJ2-7
TGCGCCAGCAGCTCGGGACAAAGCTACGAGCAGTACTTC
CASSSGQSYEQYF
>NA|19|TRBD2|TRBV28|TRBJ2-1
TGTGCCAGCAGTTCGCCCGGGACTAGCGGTCCCTTCTCCTACAATGAGCAGTTCTTC
CASSSPGTSGPFSYNEQFF
>NA|17|TRBD1|TRBV18|TRBJ2-1
TGTGCCAGCTCACCTCAACGCTTACAGGGGGCCTACAATGAGCAGTTCTTC
CASSPQRLQGAYNEQFF
>NA|12|NA|TRBV6-1|TRBJ2-7
TGTGCCAGCGCGGCCGGGCCCTACGAGCAGTACTTC
CASAAGPYEQYF
>NA|15|NA|TRBV5-6|TRBJ1-2
TGTGCCAGCAGCTTGGGAACGCGGCGGGACTATGGCTACACCTTC
CASSLGTRRDYGYTF
>NA|14|TRBD1|TRBV6-5|TRBJ2-7
TGTGCCAGCAGCCCAGACAGGGTGACCCTCGAGCAGTACTTC
CASSPDRVTLEQYF
>NA|13|NA|TRBV5-1|TRBJ1-6
TGCGCCAGCGGACGGGACTATAATTCACCCCTCCACTTT
CASGRDYNSPLHF
>NA|11|NA|TRBV7-2|TRBJ2-1
TGTGCCAGCAGCTTATTGAATGAGCAGTTCTTC
CASSLLNEQFF
>NA|15|NA|TRBV28|TRBJ1-5
TGTGCCAGCAGTTTATCGAGGGGCCGGGATCAGCCCCAGCATTTT
CASSLSRGRDQPQHF
>NA|11|NA|TRBV20-1|TRBJ2-7
TGCAGTGCTCCCCAGGTCTACGAGCAGTACTTC
CSAPQVYEQYF
>NA|15|TRBD1|TRBV19|TRBJ1-1
TGTGCCAGTAGTTCTGGACAGGGGAGGAACACTGAAGCTTTCTTT
CASSSGQGRNTEAFF
>few|11|NA|TRBV7-2|TRBJ2-7
TGTGCCAGCAGCGATCGGTACGAGCAGTACTTC
CASSDRYEQYF
>NA|14|NA|TRBV6-5|TRBJ2-7
TGTGCCAGCAGCCCCCTAACGAGTGGGTGGAAGCAGTACTTC
CASSPLTSGWKQYF
>NA|17|TRBD1|TRBV19|TRBJ2-3
TGTGCCAGTAGTATAGGGGCCGGGACAGGGCTTCTGGATACGCAGTATTTT
CASSIGAGTGLLDTQYF
>NA|15|NA|TRBV7-8|TRBJ1-5
TGTGCCAGCGGCCCCGGGGGGGGCCCGGATCAGCCCCAGCATTTT
CASGPGGGPDQPQHF
>once|14|NA|TRBV28|TRBJ2-7
TGTGCCAGCTTGGCTCGGACAGCCTCCTACGAGCAGTACTTC
CASLARTASYEQYF